These 8 T cell receptor beta chains share one sample of origin, sequenced in a study of regulatory T cells in long-lasting Graves disease. Documented time point: newly diagnosed GD, antithyroid drugs for less than 3 months. The TCR library was prepared using RNA isolated from PBMCs. The TCR beta library used iRepertoire HTBI primers with Arm-PCR amplification of CDR3. One entry per CDR3 protein, called by TCRdb with MiXCR from the multiplex PCR reads. This repertoire shows approximately 210,000 distinct CDR3 sequences, about 18% found once; its top ten account for about 20%. The sample consisted of peripheral blood mononuclear cells (PBMCs), taken at new diagnosis, from a patient treated with antithyroid drugs. The receptors stem from a female donor with Graves disease.

For this clonotype: Since a far larger clone is one base different, this is likely a read error. The gene calls are TRBV11-2 and TRBJ2-3; unclear D gene. TRBJ2-7 explains the end of the DNA better; the J call may be wrong. The CDR3 is 12 residues long. Germline V lookup: CDR1 SGHAT, CDR2 FQNNGV. The CDR3 DNA is TGTGCCAGCGGCTTAATGGTCTACGAGCAGTACTTC. Encoded protein: CASGLMVYEQYF.

A remark on this clonotype: A read error is likely here: a far larger clone is one base away. This rearrangement joins TRBV3-1 to TRBJ2-3; TRBD1 matches at 7 bases. Germline V gene sequence: CDR1 LGHDT, CDR2 YNNKEL (reference sequence). CDR3 size: 15 residues. V trimming: 5 bases; J trimming: 9 bases; junction bases outside the gene matches: 14. CDR3 loop: CASSLGGWGPGTQYF. The DNA of the CDR3 is TGTGCCAGCAGCTTAGGGGGCTGGGGGCCTGGCACGCAGTATTTT.

This clonotype occurred many times. The chain is built from TRBV4-2 and TRBJ2-7; D gene uncertain. Trimming removed 0 bases at V and 2 bases at J, with 8 bases between. The germline CDR1 and CDR2 sequences are LGHNA and YNFKEQ. The CDR3 totals 14 residues. Written as DNA, the CDR3 is TGTGCCAGCAGCCAAGATATAACTACCTACGAGCAGTACTTC. Amino acids: CASSQDITTYEQYF.

In this sample, this clonotype turned up a few times. The chain has TRBV4-2 and TRBJ2-2, with a possible D match to TRBD2 (6 bases). CDR1 is LGHNA, CDR2 YNFKEQ, per germline. This CDR3 comprises 19 residues. V was cut by 1 base and J by 1 base, with 19 bases left in between. The CDR3 region has the DNA TGTGCCAGCAGCCAAGGTAGTTCAAGCGGGCAGGGGAACACCGGGGAGCTGTTTTTT. Translating gives CASSQGSSSGQGNTGELFF.

This clonotype was picked up many times. The chain joins TRBV7-9 to TRBJ2-3, with D tentatively TRBD1 (5 bases). The V end lost 4 bases, the J end lost 4 bases, and 12 bases lay between the germline ends. Germline CDR1 and CDR2: SEHNR and FQNEAQ (reference sequence). This CDR3 region has 14 residues. The CDR3 sequence: CASSSQGSADTQYF. CDR3 nucleotides: TGTGCCAGCAGCTCGCAGGGATCAGCAGATACGCAGTATTTT.

The J gene is TRBJ1-4, the V gene TRBV20-1; D remains ambiguous. The CDR3 loop spans 14 amino acids. V was clipped by 1 base and J by 0 bases, with 6 bases between them. Per the germline V gene, CDR1 is DFQATT and CDR2 is SNEGSKA (reference sequence). CDR3 sequence: CSARGGSTNEKLFF. CDR3 nucleotide sequence: TGCAGTGCTAGAGGGGGATCAACTAATGAAAAACTGTTTTTT.

Ten or more counts support this clonotype. The rearrangement joins TRBV20-1 to TRBJ1-2, with 10 bases that match TRBD1. CDR3 length: 14 amino acids. V lost 1 base to trimming and J lost 4 bases; unmatched junction nucleotides: 3. CDR1 is DFQATT, CDR2 SNEGSKA, per germline (reference sequence). This CDR3 reads CSARGGQGSYGYTF. The CDR3 DNA reads TGCAGTGCTAGAGGGGGACAGGGGAGCTATGGCTACACCTTC.

Notes on this clonotype: This clone may be a read error of a much larger clone one base away. The conserved phenylalanine or tryptophan is not found at the CDR3 terminus, so this likely reflects a read error. The rearrangement joins TRBV12-5 to TRBJ1-4; unclear D gene. Looked up from germline, CDR1 is LGHNT and CDR2 is FRNRAP. V was shortened by 1 base and J by 3 bases, with 12 bases between the two germline ends. The CDR3 spans 16 residues. The CDR3 is CASGLATLGANEKLFL. CDR3 bases: TGTGCTAGTGGTTTGGCGACCCTGGGCGCTAATGAAAAACTGTTTTTA.